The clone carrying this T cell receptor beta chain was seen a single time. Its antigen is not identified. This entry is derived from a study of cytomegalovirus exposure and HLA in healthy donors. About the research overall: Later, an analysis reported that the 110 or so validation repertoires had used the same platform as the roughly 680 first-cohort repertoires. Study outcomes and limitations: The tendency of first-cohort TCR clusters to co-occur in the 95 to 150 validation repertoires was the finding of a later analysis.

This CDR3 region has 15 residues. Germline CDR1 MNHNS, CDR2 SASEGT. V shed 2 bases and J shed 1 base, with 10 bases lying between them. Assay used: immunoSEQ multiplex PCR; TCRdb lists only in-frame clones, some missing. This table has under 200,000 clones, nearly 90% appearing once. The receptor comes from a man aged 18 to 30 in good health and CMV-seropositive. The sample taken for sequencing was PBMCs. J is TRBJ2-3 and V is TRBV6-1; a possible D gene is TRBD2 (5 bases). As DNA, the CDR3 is TGTGCCAGCAGTGAACGGGGTAGGGGCACAGATACGCAGTATTTT. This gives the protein CASSERGRGTDTQYF.